The 30 T cell receptor beta chains below come from one sample, sequenced in a study of technical replicates of blood from a handful of donors. Sequencing was performed with immunoSEQ multiplex PCR; in TCRdb, only in-frame clones are kept and a portion is missing. There are fewer than 95,000 clones in the sample; about 94% occur only once, and 0.25% lies in the top ten. Sample: T cells isolated from PBMCs. The source is a human donor in good health.

The chain carries TRBV2 and TRBJ2-7; 10 nucleotides line up with TRBD1. Germline V gene sequence: CDR1 SNHLY, CDR2 FYNNEI. CDR3 size: 13 residues. With 7 bases clipped from V and 5 bases from J, the junction kept 5 bases outside the gene matches. Here the CDR3 DNA reads TGTGCCAGCACTATGGACAGGGGGGACGAGCAGTACTTC. Protein product: CASTMDRGDEQYF.

This chain joins TRBV28 and TRBJ2-7, with D perhaps matching TRBD2 (6 bases). CDR3 length: 15 residues. Trimming left V 7 bases short and J 2 bases short, with 18 bases between. In germline, CDR1 is MDHEN, CDR2 SYDVKM. For the CDR3, the DNA is TGTGCCAGCACCCCCTTTAGCGGAGGGGCCTACGAGCAGTACTTC. Protein product: CASTPFSGGAYEQYF.

The chain joins TRBV4-1 to TRBJ1-1, with 7 bases identical to TRBD1. Per germline, CDR1 MGHRA and CDR2 YSYEKL. This CDR3 has 16 residues. Trimming cost V 4 bases and J 1 base; bases outside gene matches: 9. The CDR3 bases are TGCGCCAGCAGCCTAAAACGGGGACAGACGAACACTGAAGCTTTCTTT. Translation gives CASSLKRGQTNTEAFF.

The genes are TRBV28 and TRBJ1-4; 7 positions match TRBD1. J gave up 0 bases and V 4 bases, and 11 bases lay outside the gene matches. CDR1 and CDR2 (germline): MDHEN, SYDVKM. The CDR3 runs 18 residues. CDR3 protein: CASSSSRGWKSTNEKLFF. DNA for the CDR3: TGTGCCAGCAGTTCGAGCAGGGGGTGGAAGTCAACTAATGAAAAACTGTTTTTT.

This chain uses TRBV28 with TRBJ1-3; TRBD1 agrees at 8 bases. V shed 5 bases, J shed 2 bases, and the junction held 2 bases outside the gene matches. CDR3 length equals 14 residues. CDR1 is MDHEN and CDR2 is SYDVKM in the germline V gene. CDR3 sequence reads: CASSTGGTGNTIYF. The CDR3 nucleotides read TGTGCCAGCAGTACAGGGGGAACTGGAAACACCATATATTTT.

The chain has TRBV7-2 and TRBJ2-7, with 7 bases identical to TRBD2. The ends lost 7 bases at V and 3 bases at J; junction bases unmatched: 12. Germline lookup yields CDR1 SGHTA and CDR2 FQGNSA. The CDR3 covers 15 residues. The CDR3 reads CASTQSGGSGYEQYF. Here the CDR3 DNA reads TGTGCCAGCACCCAATCGGGCGGGAGCGGCTACGAGCAGTACTTC. Complete variable domain (other parts from reference TRBV7-2 and TRBJ2-7): GAGVSQSPSNKVTEKGKDVELRCDPISGHTALYWYRQSLGQGLEFLIYFQGNSAPDKSGLPSDRFSAERTGGSVSTLTIQRTQQEDSAVYLCASTQSGGSGYEQYFGPGTRLTVT.

This chain links TRBV19 with TRBJ2-5; TRBD2 aligns across 10 bases. This CDR3 spans 15 amino acids. With V trimmed by 5 bases and J by 2 bases, 5 bases remained unmatched. Germline V gene sequence: CDR1 LNHDA, CDR2 SQIVND (reference sequence). The CDR3, as DNA: TGTGCCAGTAGTCCCCGGACTAGCGGACAAGAGACCCAGTACTTC. Translated: CASSPRTSGQETQYF.

This chain joins TRBV4-1 and TRBJ1-2; D remains unclear. CDR3 length equals 15 residues. V was clipped by 0 bases and J by 2 bases, with 10 bases between them. Germline CDR1 is MGHRA and CDR2 is YSYEKL. CDR3 protein: CASSQDGLRNYGYTF. The CDR3 DNA is TGCGCCAGCAGCCAAGATGGGCTAAGGAACTATGGCTACACCTTC.

V gene TRBV4-1 combines with J gene TRBJ2-4; tentatively, D is TRBD1 (6 bases). The CDR3 covers 15 residues. Germline V gene sequence: CDR1 MGHRA, CDR2 YSYEKL. The V and J ends lost 3 bases and 4 bases respectively, with 13 bases between them. Here the CDR3 reads CASSQSGQIKNIQYF. The CDR3, as DNA: TGCGCCAGCAGCCAGTCAGGACAGATAAAAAACATTCAGTACTTC.

This chain connects TRBV5-6 to TRBJ1-5, with 7 bases that match TRBD1. With V trimmed by 2 bases and J by 5 bases, 7 bases remained unmatched. The CDR3 extends over 15 amino acids. Germline V gene data show CDR1 as SGHDT and CDR2 as YYEEEE. This chain's CDR3 is CASSLQGTRHQPQHF. CDR3 coding DNA: TGTGCCAGCAGCTTACAGGGGACCCGTCATCAGCCCCAGCATTTT.

J is TRBJ1-2 and V is TRBV7-9; 7 bases are a match to TRBD1. This CDR3 has 13 residues. The V gene's germline CDR1 is SEHNR and CDR2 FQNEAQ (reference sequence). V gave up 5 bases and J gave up 8 bases; unmatched junction bases: 8. The CDR3 is CASSEGQPGGYTF. As DNA, the CDR3 is TGTGCCAGCAGCGAGGGACAGCCAGGAGGCTACACCTTC.

The rearrangement links TRBV5-1 to TRBJ2-3, with 9 bases fitting TRBD1. There are 14 residues in the CDR3. CDR1 and CDR2 (germline): SGHRS, YFSETQ. V was clipped by 4 bases and J by 6 bases; unmatched bases: 6. Here the CDR3 reads CASSMTGGSDTQYF. CDR3 nucleotide sequence: TGCGCCAGCAGCATGACAGGGGGATCGGATACGCAGTATTTT.

This chain connects TRBV7-9 to TRBJ2-2; D perhaps matches TRBD1 (6 bases). CDR3 length equals 16 residues. The germline V gene has CDR1 SEHNR and CDR2 FQNEAQ (reference sequence). V shed 5 bases and J shed 6 bases, with 19 bases lying between them. CDR3 in amino acids: CASSGPGHPRAGELFF. CDR3 DNA sequence: TGTGCCAGCAGCGGGCCGGGACACCCCAGGGCCGGGGAGCTGTTTTTT.

The V and J genes are TRBV19 and TRBJ1-1; the D gene is possibly TRBD1 (6 bases). Trimming left V 7 bases short and J 8 bases short, with 17 bases between. CDR1 LNHDA and CDR2 SQIVND come from the germline V gene (reference sequence). The CDR3 spans 13 residues. The CDR3 here is CASIGFRGGEAFF. The CDR3 region has the DNA TGTGCCAGTATCGGTTTCAGGGGCGGCGAAGCTTTCTTT.

The V gene is TRBV13, the J gene TRBJ2-3; 8 bases fit TRBD2. With 3 bases clipped from V and 1 base from J, the junction kept 6 bases outside the gene matches. Germline-derived CDR1 and CDR2 are PRHDT and FYEKMQ (reference sequence). The CDR3 is 16 residues long. CDR3 sequence: CASSFRKTSGTDTQYF. CDR3 bases: TGTGCCAGCAGCTTTCGTAAGACTAGCGGCACAGATACGCAGTATTTT.

J is TRBJ1-5 and V is TRBV21-1; whether TRBD1, the table's D call, matches the DNA was not checked. TRBV21-1 is a recognized pseudogene. The length of the CDR3 is 20 residues. DNA for the CDR3: TGTGCCAGCAGCAAAGAAAGTGGGACAGCCGATTTCCCTAGCAATCAGCCCCAGCATTTT. Its protein is CASSKESGTADFPSNQPQHF.

The chain's CDR3 is CASSFSTGTSAGELFF. The CDR3 DNA sequence: TGTGCCAGCAGCTTCTCAACCGGGACTAGTGCCGGGGAGCTGTTTTTT. The chain couples TRBV7-9 to TRBJ2-2, with TRBD2 identical over 8 bases. Germline CDR1 is SEHNR and CDR2 is FQNEAQ (reference sequence). J was trimmed by 6 bases and V by 3 bases; bases with no gene match: 9. CDR3 length: 16 residues.

The V and J genes are TRBV4-1 and TRBJ2-5, with 15 bases fitting TRBD2. Trimming took 4 bases from V and 5 from J; bases not matched to a gene: 5. Germline V gene lookup returns CDR1 MGHRA and CDR2 YSYEKL. The CDR3 is 16 amino acids. CDR3 residues: CASSLGLAGGEETQYF. The DNA for the CDR3 is TGCGCCAGCAGCCTTGGACTAGCGGGAGGGGAGGAGACCCAGTACTTC.

This chain uses TRBV9 with TRBJ1-1, with 7 bases that match TRBD1. CDR1 SGDLS and CDR2 YYNGEE come from the germline V gene. Trimming at V came to 3 bases and at J to 1 base, leaving 12 bases not matched to a gene. This CDR3 comprises 17 residues. This CDR3 is CASSASDRAGPNTEAFF. Written as DNA, the CDR3 is TGTGCCAGCAGCGCTTCCGACAGGGCAGGACCGAACACTGAAGCTTTCTTT.

This sequence joins TRBV13 and TRBJ1-2; maybe TRBD1 (5 bases). Germline V CDR1 and CDR2: PRHDT, FYEKMQ (reference sequence). This CDR3 is built from 16 residues. V was shortened by 1 base and J by 4 bases, with 16 bases between the two germline ends. The CDR3 spells CASSLEPRSGSYGYTF. The CDR3 DNA reads as TGTGCCAGCAGCTTAGAACCGCGGTCAGGGTCCTATGGCTACACCTTC.

V usage is TRBV7-8 and J usage is TRBJ1-2; weak D call: TRBD1 (6 bases). The CDR3 is 13 residues long. Germline V lookup: CDR1 SGHVS, CDR2 FQNEAQ. Trimming took off 3 bases at V and 7 bases at J, with 12 bases between the two ends. Written as DNA, the CDR3 is TGTGCCAGCAGCTTTGTGGCAGGGGCTGGCTACACCTTC. It specifies CASSFVAGAGYTF.

The chain recombines TRBV6-1 with TRBJ2-5, with a possible D match to TRBD2 (5 bases). The CDR3 spans 12 residues. Trimming shortened V by 7 bases and J by 5 bases, and 11 bases separated the two germline ends. Per germline, CDR1 MNHNS and CDR2 SASEGT. CDR3 DNA: TGTGCCAGCACGAGGGCCGCTGAGACCCAGTACTTC. Translation gives CASTRAAETQYF.

The chain combines TRBV20-1 with TRBJ1-1; D perhaps matches TRBD1 (5 bases). Germline CDR1 is DFQATT and CDR2 is SNEGSKA (reference sequence). This CDR3 is 9 amino acids long. CDR3: CRQGTEAFF. The CDR3 DNA reads as TGCAGGCAGGGCACTGAAGCTTTCTTT.

This chain connects TRBV18 to TRBJ2-3; D remains unclear. V was shortened by 4 bases and J by 0 bases, with 5 bases between the two germline ends. The CDR3 has 13 amino acids. In germline, CDR1 is KGHSH, CDR2 LQKENI. The CDR3, as DNA: TGTGCCAGCTCACGGGCTAGCACAGATACGCAGTATTTT. Encoded protein: CASSRASTDTQYF. Variable domain in full (rest from reference TRBV18 and TRBJ2-3): NAGVMQNPRHLVRRRGQEARLRCSPMKGHSHVYWYRQLPEEGLKFMVYLQKENIIDESGMPKERFSAEFPKEGPSILRIQQVVRGDSAAYFCASSRASTDTQYFGPGTRLTVL.

This chain uses TRBV30 with TRBJ2-3; D call uncertain. In germline, CDR1 is GTSNPN, CDR2 SVGIG (reference sequence). With 4 bases removed from V and 0 bases from J, the gap between germline ends came to 14 bases. CDR3 size: 15 residues. CDR3 sequence reads: CAWTRDSASTDTQYF. Written as DNA, the CDR3 is TGTGCCTGGACACGTGACTCCGCTAGCACAGATACGCAGTATTTT.

The chain recombines TRBV27 with TRBJ2-2, with D possibly being TRBD1 (5 bases). This CDR3 has 16 residues. V was clipped by 2 bases and J by 2 bases, with 12 bases between them. CDR1 and CDR2 from the germline V gene are MNHEY and SMNVEV (reference sequence). The DNA of the CDR3 is TGTGCCAGCAGTTTAATGTGGACACCCAACACCGGGGAGCTGTTTTTT. It yields the protein CASSLMWTPNTGELFF.

The chain is built from TRBV11-3 and TRBJ2-7; TRBD2 agrees at 8 bases. Per the germline V gene, CDR1 is SGHNT and CDR2 is YENEEA. The CDR3 has 15 residues. Losses at the gene ends were 2 bases for V and 3 bases for J; bases not matched to a gene: 6. In DNA, the CDR3 is TGTGCCAGCAGCTTATCGTCGGGAGGGCTCTACGAGCAGTACTTC. It encodes CASSLSSGGLYEQYF.

The J gene is TRBJ2-1, the V gene TRBV5-4; weak D call: TRBD1 (5 bases). Germline V lookup: CDR1 SGHNT, CDR2 YYREEE (reference sequence). CDR3 length: 15 amino acids. Trimming cost V 2 bases and J 1 base, with 10 bases left between them. The CDR3 coding sequence is TGTGCCAGCAGCTTCGACAGTTCATCCTACAATGAGCAGTTCTTC. Its translation is CASSFDSSSYNEQFF. Full variable domain (missing parts from reference TRBV5-4 and TRBJ2-1): ETGVTQSPTHLIKTRGQQVTLRCSSQSGHNTVSWYQQALGQGPQFIFQYYREEENGRGNFPPRFSGLQFPNYSSELNVNALELDDSALYLCASSFDSSSYNEQFFGPGTRLTVL.

The CDR3 region has the DNA TGCGCCAGCAGCCACTCGGACAGCCGACTAAATGGCTACACCTTC. Translating it yields CASSHSDSRLNGYTF. V and J are TRBV4-1 and TRBJ1-2; D possibly corresponds to TRBD1 (6 bases). Deletions cut 3 bases from V and 6 bases from J, with 17 bases between. The CDR3 is 15 amino acids. The germline V gene has CDR1 MGHRA and CDR2 YSYEKL.

This clone has a single count. This rearrangement joins TRBV6-1 to TRBJ2-2; perhaps TRBD2 as D (5 bases). Germline-derived CDR1 and CDR2 are MNHNS and SASEGT. This CDR3 has 13 amino acids. The V and J ends lost 9 bases and 7 bases respectively, with 15 bases between them. The CDR3 DNA reads as TGTGCCAGTTCCCCTTTCGGGGTCGGGGAGCTGTTTTTT. It is translated as CASSPFGVGELFF.